The source of this T cell receptor beta chain is a study of T cells in localized non-small cell lung cancer. Findings of the study overall: Higher T cell density in the blood was associated with longer overall survival, whereas higher adjacent-lung clonality associated with shorter survival. In adjacent lung appeared a median 57 of the top 100 tumor clones.

Regarding this clone: Its specificity is unknown.

The table came from immunoSEQ multiplex PCR; TCRdb's copy has only in-frame clones and leaves some out. The sample carries some 37,000 clones, over 80% recorded once. The CDR3 spans 15 residues. In germline, CDR1 is SGHNT, CDR2 YYREEE (reference sequence). The J segment lost 1 base and the V segment lost 3 bases, leaving 7 bases of the junction unmatched. The chain combines TRBV5-4 with TRBJ2-7, with 7 bases identical to TRBD2. This sequence originates from a woman aged 35 to 70 with stage I lung adenocarcinoma. Material: peripheral blood, obtained before any cancer treatment. The CDR3 region is CASSSRLAASYEQYF. The CDR3 region has the DNA TGTGCCAGCAGCTCCCGACTAGCAGCGTCCTACGAGCAGTACTTC.